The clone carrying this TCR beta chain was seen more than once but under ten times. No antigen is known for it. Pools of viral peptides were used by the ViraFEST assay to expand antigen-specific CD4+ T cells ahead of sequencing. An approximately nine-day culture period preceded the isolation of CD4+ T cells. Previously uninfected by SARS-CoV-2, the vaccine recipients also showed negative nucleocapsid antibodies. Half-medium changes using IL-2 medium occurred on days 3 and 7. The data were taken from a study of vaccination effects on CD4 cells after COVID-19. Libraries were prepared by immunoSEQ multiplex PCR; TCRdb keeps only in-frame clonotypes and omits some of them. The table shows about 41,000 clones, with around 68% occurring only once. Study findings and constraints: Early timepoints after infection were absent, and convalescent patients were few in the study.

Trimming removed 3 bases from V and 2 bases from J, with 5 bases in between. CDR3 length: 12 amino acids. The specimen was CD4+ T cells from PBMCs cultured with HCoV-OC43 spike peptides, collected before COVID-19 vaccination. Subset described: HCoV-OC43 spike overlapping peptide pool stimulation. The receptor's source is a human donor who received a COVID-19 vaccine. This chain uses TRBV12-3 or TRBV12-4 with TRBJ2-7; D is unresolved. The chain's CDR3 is CASSFWAYEQYF. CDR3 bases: TGTGCCAGCAGTTTTTGGGCCTACGAGCAGTACTTC.